A selection of T cell receptor beta chains follows, all from one sample in a study of cytomegalovirus exposure and HLA in healthy donors. Measured with immunoSEQ multiplex PCR; TCRdb has only the in-frame clones, and not every one. Seen here are some 100,000 clones, under 85% observed once, and the top ten hold approximately 2.1%. Sequenced sample: PBMCs. Receptor source: a woman in her 40s in good health and CMV-seronegative. The CDR3 runs from the conserved cysteine through the conserved F or W. The D gene is left open where the match is weak. Clone size, where shown, is once, few, many, or a class for clones that have expanded.

d_call	v_call	j_call	clone_size	cdr3_aa	cdr3_nt
TRBD1	TRBV7-3	TRBJ2-7	NA	CASSRKCETGFCEQYF	TGTGCCAGCAGCAGAAAGTGTGAGACAGGGTTCTGCGAGCAGTACTTC
TRBD2	TRBV7-9	TRBJ2-6	NA	CASRADGLAGSGANVLTF	TGTGCCAGCAGGGCGGACGGACTAGCGGGTTCCGGGGCCAACGTCCTGACTTTC
TRBD2	TRBV27	TRBJ2-1	NA	CASSLWSSGDNEQFF	TGTGCCAGCAGTTTATGGTCTAGCGGTGACAATGAGCAGTTCTTC
TRBD1	TRBV28	TRBJ1-2	NA	CASSLGTGGNYGYTF	TGTGCCAGCAGTTTGGGGACAGGGGGAAACTATGGCTACACCTTC
NA	TRBV12-5	TRBJ2-1	NA	CASGLVQGGEGGNEQFF	TGTGCTAGTGGTTTGGTACAAGGCGGGGAGGGGGGGAATGAGCAGTTCTTC
TRBD2	TRBV30	TRBJ2-2	NA	CAWIAGGNTGELFF	TGTGCCTGGATAGCGGGGGGTAACACCGGGGAGCTGTTTTTT
TRBD2	TRBV11-2	TRBJ2-1	NA	CASSLVSGLGVEQFF	TGTGCCAGCAGCTTAGTATCTGGACTAGGAGTTGAGCAGTTCTTC
NA	TRBV5-1	TRBJ1-1	few	CASLPATGNTEAFF	TGCGCCAGCCTACCGGCAACAGGGAACACTGAAGCTTTCTTT
TRBD1	TRBV19	TRBJ1-5	NA	CATDDRGGVQPQHF	TGTGCCACCGACGACAGGGGGGGCGTTCAGCCCCAGCATTTT
NA	TRBV18	TRBJ1-2	NA	CASGGARSDYTF	TGTGCCAGCGGGGGGGCCCGTAGCGACTACACCTTC
TRBD1	TRBV6-6	TRBJ1-2	NA	CASSYATGGGYGYTF	TGTGCCAGCAGTTACGCCACAGGGGGTGGCTATGGCTACACCTTC
NA	TRBV18	TRBJ1-2	NA	CASSPNSIGSGYTF	TGTGCCAGCTCACCCAACAGCATAGGGAGTGGCTACACCTTC
TRBD2	TRBV2	TRBJ2-7	once	CASSWTSGPYEQYF	TGTGCCAGCAGCTGGACTAGCGGTCCCTACGAGCAGTACTTC
NA	TRBV27	TRBJ1-4	once	CASGAGNGNEKLFF	TGTGCCAGCGGGGCGGGGAATGGTAATGAAAAACTGTTTTTT
NA	TRBV5-4	TRBJ1-1	NA	CASSSDRRAFF	TGTGCCAGCAGCTCCGACAGGAGGGCTTTCTTT
NA	TRBV7-8	TRBJ2-2	NA	CASSLVARGNTGELFF	TGTGCCAGCAGCTTAGTTGCGCGGGGGAACACCGGGGAGCTGTTTTTT
NA	TRBV9	TRBJ1-1	few	CASSVETGGEAFF	TGTGCCAGCAGCGTAGAAACGGGGGGTGAAGCTTTCTTT
TRBD1	TRBV7-7	TRBJ2-5	NA	CASSLDRTQETQYF	TGTGCTAGCAGCTTGGACAGGACCCAAGAGACCCAGTACTTC
TRBD1	TRBV19	TRBJ2-3	few	CVVRGHGTDTQYF	TGTGTAGTCAGGGGGCATGGCACAGATACGCAGTATTTT
TRBD2	TRBV28	TRBJ2-3	NA	CASSFSGRGTDTQYF	TGTGCCAGCAGTTTTAGCGGGAGGGGCACAGATACGCAGTATTTT
NA	TRBV12-5	TRBJ2-5	few	CASGLDGAETQYF	TGTGCTAGTGGTTTGGACGGTGCGGAGACCCAGTACTTC
NA	TRBV15	TRBJ2-5	NA	CATSRDRGGQETQYF	TGTGCCACCAGCAGAGACAGAGGAGGGCAAGAGACCCAGTACTTC
NA	TRBV11-1	TRBJ2-7	NA	CASSTNRDEQYF	TGTGCCAGCAGCACCAACAGGGACGAGCAGTACTTC
TRBD2	TRBV6-6	TRBJ2-3	NA	CASREAGGADTQYF	TGTGCCAGCAGGGAGGCGGGGGGTGCAGATACGCAGTATTTT
NA	TRBV19	TRBJ1-5	NA	CASNWQGQPQHF	TGTGCCAGTAATTGGCAGGGTCAGCCCCAGCATTTT
NA	TRBV6-5	TRBJ2-5	NA	CASSYSSLQETQYF	TGCGCCAGCAGTTACTCGAGCCTACAGGAGACCCAGTACTTC
TRBD1	TRBV9	TRBJ1-2	NA	CASSTQQGGVYGYTF	TGTGCCAGCAGCACCCAACAGGGGGGGGTCTATGGCTACACCTTC
TRBD1	TRBV6-1	TRBJ2-2	NA	CASRPGQGAGELFF	TGTGCCAGCAGGCCGGGACAGGGGGCCGGGGAGCTGTTTTTT
TRBD2	TRBV7-3	TRBJ2-3	NA	CASSPAGGSDTQYF	TGTGCCAGCAGCCCCGCGGGGGGATCAGATACGCAGTATTTT
NA	TRBV7-9	TRBJ1-2	NA	CASSLGGRAAYGYTF	TGTGCCAGCAGCTTAGGGGGCAGGGCAGCCTATGGCTACACCTTC
NA	TRBV29-1	TRBJ2-3	NA	CSVEVGRGRGTDTQYF	TGCAGCGTTGAAGTGGGCAGGGGAAGGGGCACAGATACGCAGTATTTT
NA	TRBV6-5	TRBJ2-7	NA	CASSPGYGSYEQYF	TGTGCCAGCAGTCCAGGGTACGGCTCCTACGAGCAGTACTTC
NA	TRBV27	TRBJ1-1	NA	CASSPKGGIMNTEAFF	TGTGCCAGCAGCCCCAAAGGAGGGATCATGAACACTGAAGCTTTCTTT
TRBD2	TRBV19	TRBJ2-1	NA	CASSISTLGGYNEQFF	TGTGCCAGTAGTATTAGTACCCTGGGGGGGTACAATGAGCAGTTCTTC
TRBD1	TRBV28	TRBJ1-4	few	CASNRGQPNEKLFF	TGTGCCAGCAACCGGGGACAGCCTAATGAAAAACTGTTTTTT
NA	TRBV19	TRBJ2-7	NA	CASSIGQRFDEQYF	TGTGCCAGTAGTATTGGGCAAAGGTTCGACGAGCAGTACTTC
TRBD2	TRBV9	TRBJ2-2	NA	CASRRERGNTGELFF	TGTGCCAGCAGGCGTGAGCGGGGTAACACCGGGGAGCTGTTTTTT
NA	TRBV4-1	TRBJ2-7	NA	CASSQTESGEQYF	TGCGCCAGCAGCCAGACTGAGAGCGGAGAGCAGTACTTC
TRBD2	TRBV5-6	TRBJ2-1	NA	CASGREWPYNEQFF	TGTGCCAGCGGGAGGGAGTGGCCTTACAATGAGCAGTTCTTC
NA	TRBV18	TRBJ1-2	NA	CASSPPGQLHYGYTF	TGTGCCAGCTCCCCACCGGGGCAGCTCCACTATGGCTACACCTTC
TRBD2	TRBV2	TRBJ2-1	NA	CASSEFTASGAEQFF	TGTGCCAGCAGTGAGTTTACGGCTAGCGGGGCTGAGCAGTTCTTC
NA	TRBV5-4	TRBJ1-1	few	CASSLTGTTNTEAFF	TGTGCCAGCAGCCTTACCGGGACAACGAACACTGAAGCTTTCTTT
NA	TRBV5-6	TRBJ2-2	NA	CASSPPGNTGELFF	TGTGCCAGCAGCCCGCCGGGGAACACCGGGGAGCTGTTTTTT
NA	TRBV6-6	TRBJ1-5	once	CASSTRGTNQPQHF	TGTGCCAGCAGCACAAGGGGGACCAATCAGCCCCAGCATTTT
TRBD2	TRBV28	TRBJ2-1	NA	CASSASGSADEQFF	TGTGCCAGCAGCGCTAGCGGGAGCGCCGATGAGCAGTTCTTC
NA	TRBV2	TRBJ2-1	NA	CASIRTLYNEQFF	TGTGCCAGCATTCGGACACTTTACAATGAGCAGTTCTTC